This TCR beta chain was identified during a study of T cells expressing NK-cell markers. Findings and caveats of the study: These clonotypes additionally ranked first within the CD3+CD56-NKG2C+ fraction of several donors. HCMV specificity of the expanded NKG2C+ T cell clones was not established.

This CDR3 spans 16 amino acids. CDR1 PRHDT and CDR2 FYEKMQ come from the germline V gene (reference sequence). Beta-chain TCR cDNA was generated via 5'RACE template switching with UMIs. TCRdb processed the 5' RACE reads again and assigns one entry to each CDR3 protein, with no DNA. Its listing shows around 180,000 distinct CDR3 sequences. Concerning this clonotype itself: Its target is not known.

The V gene is TRBV13, the J gene TRBJ2-1; as DNA is missing, the TRBD1 call by TCRdb cannot be tested. The sample taken for sequencing was blood T cells: a sorted CD56 or NKG2C T cell subset, CD4+ or CD8+ T cells, or bulk PBMC T cells (not recorded which). This receptor was taken from a man aged 18 to 69 in good health. The CDR3 is CASSSPRGREVNEQFF. Variable domain in full (rest from reference TRBV13 and TRBJ2-1): AAGVIQSPRHLIKEKRETATLKCYPIPRHDTVYWYQQGPGQDPQFLISFYEKMQSDKGSIPDRFSAQQFSDYHSELNMSSLELGDSALYFCASSSPRGREVNEQFFGPGTRLTVL.